These 10 T cell receptor beta chains originate from one sample sequenced in a study of T-cell reconstitution after alpha-beta-depleted transplantation in children. Library preparation (for TCRbeta) was performed with unique molecular identifiers. TCRdb reanalysed the PCR reads using MiXCR and keeps one entry per CDR3 protein. The sample lists some 500,000 distinct CDR3 sequences; approximately 30% were seen once. The input for sequencing was PBMCs from the stem cell graft donor, taken from the stem cell graft. The receptors were gathered from a human donor who donated a stem cell graft to a child with aplastic anemia.

This rearrangement joins TRBV5-1 to TRBJ2-1; tentatively, D is TRBD2 (5 bases). The CDR3 is 14 amino acids. The V end was cut by 4 bases, the J end by 11 bases, with 19 bases between. CDR1 is SGHRS and CDR2 is YFSETQ in the germline V gene. CDR3 coding DNA: TGCGCCAGCAGCCCTATCAGCGGACGGGGTAAGCAGTTCTTC. Translation gives CASSPISGRGKQFF.

Only a few counts were recorded for this clonotype. V gene TRBV29-1 combines with J gene TRBJ1-2, with D hard to call. V was cut by 6 bases and J by 2 bases, with 13 bases left in between. Germline-derived CDR1 and CDR2 are SQVTM and ANQGSEA. The CDR3 spans 13 residues. In DNA form, the CDR3 reads TGCAGCGTCCCCGTCCAGACCAACTATGGCTACACCTTC. Residues: CSVPVQTNYGYTF. Looking up the rest from reference TRBV29-1 and TRBJ1-2 gives the full variable domain: SAVISQKPSRDICQRGTSLTIQCQVDSQVTMMFWYRQQPGQSLTLIATANQGSEATYESGFVIDKFPISRPNLTFSTLTVSNMSPEDSSIYLCSVPVQTNYGYTFGSGTRLTVV.

This chain links TRBV7-9 with TRBJ2-1; no clear D. This CDR3 has 11 amino acids. Trimming pared 8 bases from V and 7 bases from J, leaving 9 bases between. Germline V gives CDR1 SEHNR, CDR2 FQNEAQ (reference sequence). For the CDR3, the DNA is TGTGCCAGCGTTGACGGGAATGAGCAGTTCTTC. Translation gives CASVDGNEQFF.

The V call is TRBV27, the J call TRBJ1-1; tentative D call: TRBD1 (6 bases). V lost 6 bases, J lost 3 bases, and 14 bases lay in between. The CDR3 consists of 14 residues. Germline loops: CDR1 MNHEY, CDR2 SMNVEV (reference sequence). This CDR3 is CASRFGGGYTEAFF. The CDR3 DNA is TGTGCCAGCAGATTTGGGGGCGGATACACTGAAGCTTTCTTT.

This clonotype has at least ten counts. Written as DNA, the CDR3 is TGTGCCAGCAGTGGCGGGAGCTCCTACAATGAGCAGTTCTTC. Its protein is CASSGGSSYNEQFF. V is TRBV6-4 and J is TRBJ2-1; 7 bases match TRBD2. This CDR3 is built from 14 residues. The V gene end was trimmed by 4 bases and the J gene end by 0 bases; junction bases not matched to a gene: 0. Germline V gene sequence: CDR1 MRHNA, CDR2 SNTAGT.

This sequence joins TRBV6-2 or TRBV6-3 and TRBJ2-1; 8 positions match TRBD1. V shed 3 bases and J 8 bases; nucleotides not matched to a gene: 6. CDR1 and CDR2 from the germline V gene are MNHEY and SVGEGT. The CDR3 sequence is 14 residues long. For the CDR3, the DNA is TGTGCCAGCAGTTATCGGACAGGGTGGGATGAGCAGTTCTTC. Protein: CASSYRTGWDEQFF.

The chain is built from TRBV3-1 and TRBJ2-1; TRBD2 aligns across 12 bases. J was trimmed by 0 bases and V by 4 bases; bases with no gene match: 10. The germline V gene encodes CDR1 LGHDT and CDR2 YNNKEL (reference sequence). The CDR3 is 19 residues long. The CDR3 reads CASSPRLAGVPSSYNEQFF. CDR3 coding DNA: TGTGCCAGCAGCCCCCGACTAGCGGGAGTCCCGAGCTCCTACAATGAGCAGTTCTTC.

This CDR3 is CASSSQGFGNTIYF. The CDR3 coding sequence is TGTGCCAGCAGTTCACAGGGGTTCGGAAACACCATATATTTT. The chain joins TRBV27 to TRBJ1-3; TRBD1 matches at 7 bases. In germline, CDR1 is MNHEY, CDR2 SMNVEV (reference sequence). The CDR3 is 14 amino acids. The junction had 4 bases not matched to a gene; V was cut back by 4 bases and J by 4 bases.

This clonotype was seen a few times. The CDR3 DNA reads as TGTGCCAGCAGCTTCTCGGGACGGAAGAACACTGAAGCTTTCTTT. Translating gives CASSFSGRKNTEAFF. The chain links TRBV12-3 or TRBV12-4 to TRBJ1-1; D might be TRBD1 (5 bases). With 6 bases removed from V and 1 base from J, the gap between germline ends came to 15 bases. The CDR3 contains 15 residues.

V usage is TRBV20-1 and J usage is TRBJ1-1; D is unresolved. Looked up from germline, CDR1 is DFQATT and CDR2 is SNEGSKA (reference sequence). Trimming removed 0 bases from V and 9 bases from J, with 11 bases in between. The CDR3 is 12 residues long. For the CDR3, the DNA is TGCAGTGCTAGAGAGGAGCGAGGGCAAGCTTTCTTT. As protein: CSAREERGQAFF.